Following are 32 T cell receptor beta chains from one sample sequenced in a study of identical twins. In TCRdb, the 5' RACE reads were re-called with MiXCR into one record per CDR3 protein. The sample carries hundreds of thousands of distinct CDR3 sequences, about 18% recorded once. These data were likewise used in another study, on T cells expressing NK-cell markers.

The sample comprised PBMCs. These receptor sequences come from a young woman in good health.

The chain is built from TRBV7-9 and TRBJ1-2, with 9 bases lining up with TRBD1. The germline V gene has CDR1 SEHNR and CDR2 FQNEAQ (reference sequence). J lost 2 bases, V lost 5 bases, and 12 bases had no gene match. The CDR3 is 17 residues long. The DNA for the CDR3 is TGTGCCAGCAGCATATTGGGACAGGGAATCTGGAACTATGGCTACACCTTC. This encodes CASSILGQGIWNYGYTF.

J is TRBJ1-2 and V is TRBV5-1; unclear D gene. The CDR3 length is 15 residues. CDR1 and CDR2 (germline): SGHRS, YFSETQ. Trimming took off 4 bases at V and 2 bases at J, with 15 bases between the two ends. In DNA form, the CDR3 reads TGCGCCAGCAGCCCCCGAGGCATTCTCAACTATGGCTACACCTTC. Its protein is CASSPRGILNYGYTF.

This clonotype has just a few counts. The chain employs TRBV12-3 or TRBV12-4 and TRBJ2-3; D unclear. V dropped 5 bases and J dropped 1 base, with 7 bases sitting between them. The CDR3 spans 13 residues. CDR3 protein: CASSDPRTDTQYF. CDR3 bases: TGTGCCAGCAGTGACCCCCGCACAGATACGCAGTATTTT.

CDR3 sequence (DNA): TGCGCCAGCAGCTTCGGATTTGCGGCATTCAACACCGGGGAGCTGTTTTTT. This sequence encodes CASSFGFAAFNTGELFF. The chain recombines TRBV5-1 with TRBJ2-2; D not resolved. The V gene's germline CDR1 is SGHRS and CDR2 YFSETQ. The CDR3 loop spans 17 amino acids. V lost 2 bases and J 2 bases, leaving 16 bases between the germline ends.

This clonotype was detected only a few times. This chain joins TRBV29-1 and TRBJ2-1; 7 bases map to TRBD2. The CDR3 consists of 13 residues. Germline CDR1 reads SQVTM; CDR2 reads ANQGSEA. J was trimmed by 3 bases and V by 6 bases; bases with no gene match: 5. CDR3 coding DNA: TGCAGCGTGGCTGGCGGGGGCTACAATGAGCAGTTCTTC. It is translated as CSVAGGGYNEQFF.

This clonotype was observed a handful of times. The chain uses TRBV20-1 and TRBJ2-5; 7 positions agree with TRBD1. Germline V gives CDR1 DFQATT, CDR2 SNEGSKA (reference sequence). The junction had 8 bases not matched to a gene; V was cut back by 5 bases and J by 5 bases. This CDR3 has 13 amino acids. CDR3 in DNA: TGCAGTGCTCCCACAGGGGTCGGGGAGACCCAGTACTTC. Protein product: CSAPTGVGETQYF.

This clonotype was seen a handful of times. The chain has TRBV12-3 or TRBV12-4 and TRBJ1-1, with 10 bases lining up with TRBD1. The ends lost 5 bases at V and 3 bases at J; junction bases unmatched: 3. CDR3 length: 14 amino acids. CDR3 nucleotide sequence: TGTGCCAGCAGTCCCGGGACAGGGGACACTGAAGCTTTCTTT. This encodes CASSPGTGDTEAFF.

The sample holds a few counts of this clonotype. This chain uses TRBV20-1 with TRBJ2-7; 8 bases line up with TRBD2. The CDR3 runs 16 residues. J was trimmed by 2 bases and V by 2 bases; bases with no gene match: 11. CDR1 is DFQATT and CDR2 is SNEGSKA in the germline V gene (reference sequence). CDR3 DNA: TGCAGTGCTAGACAATCCGTTAGCGGGATAACCTACGAGCAGTACTTC. It translates to CSARQSVSGITYEQYF.

This clonotype was recorded a few times. The chain couples TRBV30 to TRBJ2-7, with D possibly matching TRBD2 (5 bases). In germline, CDR1 is GTSNPN, CDR2 SVGIG (reference sequence). V was shortened by 3 bases and J by 3 bases, with 18 bases between the two germline ends. The CDR3 is 15 amino acids. The CDR3 nucleotides are TGTGCCTGGAGCGCCGGGGTAGAAGGTTTCTACGAGCAGTACTTC. Translated: CAWSAGVEGFYEQYF.

V is TRBV6-5 and J is TRBJ1-2, with TRBD1 matching 7 bases. J lost 7 bases, V lost 4 bases, and 9 bases had no gene match. The CDR3 loop spans 14 amino acids. CDR1 is MNHEY, CDR2 SVGAGI, per germline. CDR3 amino acids: CASSFFTGESGYTF. In nucleotides, the CDR3 is TGTGCCAGCAGTTTTTTCACAGGGGAGAGTGGCTACACCTTC.

This clonotype came up once. The rearrangement links TRBV7-9 to TRBJ2-5; 8 positions agree with TRBD2. Looked up from germline, CDR1 is SEHNR and CDR2 is FQNEAQ (reference sequence). CDR3 length: 15 amino acids. Trimming cost V 3 bases and J 4 bases; bases outside gene matches: 7. The CDR3 sequence: CASSLAGGFRETQYF. In DNA form, the CDR3 reads TGTGCCAGCAGCTTGGCGGGAGGATTTCGAGAGACCCAGTACTTC.

The V gene is TRBV2, the J gene TRBJ2-1, with a possible D match to TRBD2 (5 bases). V gave up 5 bases and J gave up 10 bases, with 15 bases separating them. CDR1 and CDR2 (germline): SNHLY, FYNNEI. CDR3 size: 13 residues. CDR3: CASSSGGPIEQFF. The CDR3 DNA follows: TGTGCCAGCAGTTCTGGCGGGCCAATCGAGCAGTTCTTC.

The rearrangement joins TRBV12-3 or TRBV12-4 to TRBJ2-7; D possibly corresponds to TRBD1 (6 bases). This CDR3 contains 14 residues. Trimming took off 4 bases at V and 2 bases at J, with 12 bases between the two ends. The CDR3 DNA follows: TGTGCCAGCAGTTATACGACAGGCACCTACGAGCAGTACTTC. Protein sequence: CASSYTTGTYEQYF.

This clonotype has ten or more counts. The rearrangement joins TRBV7-2 to TRBJ2-1; D unclear. Germline lookup yields CDR1 SGHTA and CDR2 FQGNSA. V was shortened by 0 bases and J by 10 bases, with 7 bases between the two germline ends. This CDR3 is 12 amino acids long. The DNA for the CDR3 is TGTGCCAGCAGCTTAGCGCCAGGAGAGCAGTTCTTC. This encodes CASSLAPGEQFF.

This clonotype came up many times. The genes are TRBV5-6 and TRBJ1-2, with a weak D call TRBD1 (6 bases). The germline CDR1 and CDR2 sequences are SGHDT and YYEEEE. V was trimmed by 4 bases and J by 2 bases, leaving 9 bases between them. CDR3 length: 13 amino acids. CDR3: CASSPGTNYGYTF. For the CDR3, the DNA is TGTGCCAGCAGCCCCGGGACAAACTATGGCTACACCTTC.

This clonotype was seen a single time. The J gene is TRBJ2-7, the V gene TRBV20-1, with D perhaps matching TRBD1 (6 bases). This CDR3 is 13 amino acids long. V lost 6 bases, J lost 2 bases, and 14 bases lay in between. CDR1 is DFQATT and CDR2 is SNEGSKA in the germline V gene (reference sequence). CDR3 residues: CSASPGQTYEQYF. CDR3 sequence (DNA): TGCAGTGCCTCCCCGGGACAAACCTACGAGCAGTACTTC.

The chain recombines TRBV5-1 with TRBJ2-6, with D perhaps being TRBD1 or TRBD2 (6 bases each). Germline values: CDR1 SGHRS, CDR2 YFSETQ. The CDR3 has 20 residues. Trimming removed 3 bases at V and 0 bases at J, with 22 bases between. The CDR3 sequence: CASSSRGGLATSSGANVLTF. The CDR3 nucleotides read TGCGCCAGCAGCTCCAGGGGTGGGCTAGCGACGAGCTCTGGGGCCAACGTCCTGACTTTC.

This clonotype occurred a few times. This CDR3 reads CASSLWMAGARHEQFF. CDR3 coding DNA: TGTGCCAGCAGTTTATGGATGGCAGGGGCGAGGCATGAGCAGTTCTTC. V is TRBV28 and J is TRBJ2-1; maybe TRBD1 (6 bases). Trimming pared 0 bases from V and 8 bases from J, leaving 17 bases between. CDR1 is MDHEN and CDR2 is SYDVKM in the germline V gene. The CDR3 runs 16 residues.

A few counts support this clonotype. This rearrangement joins TRBV5-1 to TRBJ2-3; D gene unclear. CDR3 length: 14 residues. Germline V gene data show CDR1 as SGHRS and CDR2 as YFSETQ. Deletions cut 7 bases from V and 2 bases from J, with 14 bases between. The CDR3 DNA reads TGCGCCAGCCACCCTAATAAACTCACAGATACGCAGTATTTT. The encoded protein is CASHPNKLTDTQYF.

The chain uses TRBV12-3 or TRBV12-4 and TRBJ1-1, with unresolved D. With 7 bases removed from V and 4 bases from J, the gap between germline ends came to 10 bases. This CDR3 contains 12 residues. In nucleotides, the CDR3 is TGTGCCAGCACCCGGGTGAGCACTGAAGCTTTCTTT. This translates into CASTRVSTEAFF.

The chain uses TRBV12-3 or TRBV12-4 and TRBJ2-7; a weak D match, TRBD2 (6 bases). Trimming stripped 8 bases from V and 3 bases from J, with 17 bases between. The CDR3 runs 14 residues. In DNA form, the CDR3 reads TGTGCCAGCTCATCCCCGCGGGGACGCTACGAGCAGTACTTC. Its translation: CASSSPRGRYEQYF.

This clonotype has only a few counts. CDR3 in amino acids: CASSFGQNTLYGYTF. As DNA, the CDR3 is TGTGCCAGCAGTTTCGGGCAGAACACCCTCTATGGCTACACCTTC. The chain couples TRBV12-3 or TRBV12-4 to TRBJ1-2; D unclear. The length of the CDR3 is 15 residues. V lost 3 bases, J lost 4 bases, and 15 bases lay in between.

In its sample, this clonotype was seen a few times. The chain uses TRBV10-3 and TRBJ2-1; 15 bases map to TRBD2. The CDR3 consists of 14 residues. The V segment lost 5 bases and the J segment 10 bases; nucleotides outside the gene matches: 3. Germline loops: CDR1 ENHRY, CDR2 SYGVKD. The CDR3 protein is CAISRTSGRAEQFF. DNA of the CDR3: TGTGCCATCAGTAGGACTAGCGGGAGGGCGGAGCAGTTCTTC.

This clonotype occurred a few times. This rearrangement joins TRBV20-1 to TRBJ2-1; 10 bases are shared with TRBD2. The V and J ends lost 4 bases and 1 base, in that order; junction bases with no gene match: 7. The germline V gene has CDR1 DFQATT and CDR2 SNEGSKA (reference sequence). This CDR3 contains 16 residues. The CDR3 reads CSAMGLAGASYNEQFF. CDR3 bases: TGCAGTGCTATGGGTCTAGCGGGGGCTTCCTACAATGAGCAGTTCTTC.

This clonotype was observed a handful of times. The CDR3 nucleotides are TGCGCCAGCAGCTTGGAGGCTAGCGGGAGGATCTACAATGAGCAGTTCTTC. It specifies CASSLEASGRIYNEQFF. The chain uses TRBV5-1 and TRBJ2-1, with 11 bases lining up with TRBD2. The V segment lost 0 bases and the J segment 3 bases; nucleotides outside the gene matches: 5. The CDR3 loop spans 17 amino acids. Germline loops: CDR1 SGHRS, CDR2 YFSETQ.

This clonotype was seen more than once but under ten times. The chain combines TRBV5-5 with TRBJ2-3; D may correspond to TRBD1 or TRBD2 (6 bases each). CDR1 is SGHKS, CDR2 YYEKEE, per germline (reference sequence). Trimming removed 2 bases from V and 2 bases from J, with 12 bases in between. The CDR3 extends over 15 amino acids. CDR3 coding DNA: TGTGCCAGCAGCTTTCAGTGGGGGGCCACAGATACGCAGTATTTT. Its protein product is CASSFQWGATDTQYF.

This clonotype occurred a few times. The genes are TRBV29-1 and TRBJ1-2, with a possible D match to TRBD1 (5 bases). V lost 1 base and J 0 bases, leaving 21 bases between the germline ends. Germline CDR1 and CDR2: SQVTM and ANQGSEA. This CDR3 is 18 amino acids long. In DNA form, the CDR3 reads TGCAGCGTTGAAGTTCCCTCCGGGGCAGCCCCAGCTAACTATGGCTACACCTTC. Translated: CSVEVPSGAAPANYGYTF.

There are a few counts of this clonotype. The genes are TRBV20-1 and TRBJ1-5, with 9 bases aligning to TRBD1. CDR3 length: 14 amino acids. CDR1 and CDR2 (germline): DFQATT, SNEGSKA (reference sequence). J lost 9 bases, V lost 3 bases, and 9 bases had no gene match. CDR3 sequence: CSASAQGASRPQHF. CDR3 DNA: TGCAGTGCTAGCGCACAGGGGGCCAGTCGGCCCCAGCATTTT.

The chain couples TRBV4-1 to TRBJ2-3, with D maybe TRBD1 (5 bases). Germline V gene lookup returns CDR1 MGHRA and CDR2 YSYEKL. CDR3 length equals 13 residues. V shed 6 bases and J shed 1 base, with 8 bases lying between them. The CDR3 DNA sequence: TGCGCCAGCAGAGCGACAGGCACAGATACGCAGTATTTT. It encodes CASRATGTDTQYF.

V and J are TRBV6-1 and TRBJ2-5; weak D call: TRBD1 (6 bases). V dropped 3 bases and J dropped 7 bases, with 12 bases sitting between them. The CDR3 length is 13 residues. In germline, CDR1 is MNHNS, CDR2 SASEGT. In nucleotides, the CDR3 is TGTGCCAGCAGTGACGGGACACTAGGGACCCAGTACTTC. Its translation: CASSDGTLGTQYF.

This sequence joins TRBV2 and TRBJ2-2; D is unresolved. Germline CDR1 and CDR2: SNHLY and FYNNEI. V was shortened by 4 bases and J by 5 bases, with 5 bases between the two germline ends. The CDR3 is 12 amino acids. Here the CDR3 reads CASSAVTGELFF. The DNA of the CDR3 is TGTGCCAGCAGTGCCGTAACCGGGGAGCTGTTTTTT. Complete variable domain (other parts from reference TRBV2 and TRBJ2-2): EPEVTQTPSHQVTQMGQEVILRCVPISNHLYFYWYRQILGQKVEFLVSFYNNEISEKSEIFDDQFSVERPDGSNFTLKIRSTKLEDSAMYFCASSAVTGELFFGEGSRLTVL.

The gene calls are TRBV24-1 and TRBJ2-3; the D gene is possibly TRBD1 (6 bases). The CDR3 is 18 amino acids. Germline loops: CDR1 KGHDR, CDR2 SFDVKD. Trimming removed 4 bases from V and 0 bases from J, with 19 bases in between. CDR3 sequence: CATSDKRQDDSSTDTQYF. The CDR3 DNA follows: TGTGCCACCAGTGACAAACGACAGGACGACTCTAGCACAGATACGCAGTATTTT.